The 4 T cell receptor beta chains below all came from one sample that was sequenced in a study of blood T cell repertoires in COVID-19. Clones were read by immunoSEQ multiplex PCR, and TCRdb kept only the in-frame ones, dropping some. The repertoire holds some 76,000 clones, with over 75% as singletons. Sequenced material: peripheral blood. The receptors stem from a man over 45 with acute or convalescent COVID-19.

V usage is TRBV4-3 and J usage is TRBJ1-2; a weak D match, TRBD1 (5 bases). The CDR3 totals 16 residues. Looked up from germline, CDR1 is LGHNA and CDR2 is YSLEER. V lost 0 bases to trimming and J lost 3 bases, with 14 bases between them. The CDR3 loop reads CASSQEGAGMDYGYTF. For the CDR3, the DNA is TGCGCCAGCAGCCAAGAAGGGGCAGGGATGGACTATGGCTACACCTTC.

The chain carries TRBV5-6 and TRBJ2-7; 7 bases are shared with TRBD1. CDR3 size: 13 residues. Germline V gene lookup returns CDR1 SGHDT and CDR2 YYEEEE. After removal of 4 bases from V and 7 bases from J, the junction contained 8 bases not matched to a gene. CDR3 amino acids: CASSPDRHFEQYF. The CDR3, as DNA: TGTGCCAGCAGCCCGGACAGGCATTTTGAGCAGTACTTC. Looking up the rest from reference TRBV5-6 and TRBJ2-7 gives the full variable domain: DAGVTQSPTHLIKTRGQQVTLRCSPKSGHDTVSWYQQALGQGPQFIFQYYEEEERQRGNFPDRFSGHQFPNYSSELNVNALLLGDSALYLCASSPDRHFEQYFGPGTRLTVT.

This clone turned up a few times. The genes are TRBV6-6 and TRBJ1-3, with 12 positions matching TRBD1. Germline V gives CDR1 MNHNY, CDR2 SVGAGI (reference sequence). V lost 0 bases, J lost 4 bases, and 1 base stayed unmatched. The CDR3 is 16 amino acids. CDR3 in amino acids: CASSYSGQGAGNTIYF. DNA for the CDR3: TGTGCCAGCAGTTACTCGGGACAGGGGGCCGGAAACACCATATATTTT.

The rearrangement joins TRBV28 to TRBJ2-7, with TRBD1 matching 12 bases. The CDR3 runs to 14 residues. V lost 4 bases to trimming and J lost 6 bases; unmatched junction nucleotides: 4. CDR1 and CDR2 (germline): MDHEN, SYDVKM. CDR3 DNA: TGTGCCAGCAGTTACGGGACAGGGGGCGGCGAGCAGTACTTC. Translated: CASSYGTGGGEQYF.